The present entry profiles one TCR beta chain with its context. V was shortened by 7 bases and J by 8 bases, with 17 bases between the two germline ends. Looked up from germline, CDR1 is MNHEY and CDR2 is SMNVEV (reference sequence). This CDR3 comprises 13 residues. This specimen belongs to a study of blood T cell repertoires in COVID-19. Authors' methods: Reference gene primer amplification gave estimated nucleated cell counts. The data were produced by immunoSEQ multiplex PCR, yet TCRdb's version contains in-frame clones alone and is incomplete. V, J and clone size were drawn from that table, and D and trimming were deduced from the DNA. This sample carries roughly 250,000 clones, 75% to 95% of them seen once, and the ten largest clones take approximately 2%.

Sequencing was done on a sample of PBMCs or T cells enriched from blood (not recorded which). The TCR comes from a woman aged 18-35 years who had recovered from COVID-19. The chain links TRBV27 to TRBJ1-2; no clear D gene. The CDR3 spells CASKLVGAGGYTF. CDR3 sequence (DNA): TGTGCCAGCAAATTGGTGGGCGCGGGAGGCTACACCTTC.